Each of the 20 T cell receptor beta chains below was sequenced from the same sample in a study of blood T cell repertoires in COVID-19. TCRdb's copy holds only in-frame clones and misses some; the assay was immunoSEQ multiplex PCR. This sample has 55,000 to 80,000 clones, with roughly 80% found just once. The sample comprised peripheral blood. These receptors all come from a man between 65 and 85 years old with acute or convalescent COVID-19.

Here the CDR3 reads CSPRSYNEQFF. The CDR3 coding sequence is TGCAGCCCCCGCTCCTACAATGAGCAGTTCTTC. The chain combines TRBV20-1 with TRBJ2-1; D unresolved. CDR3 length: 11 amino acids. CDR1 is DFQATT and CDR2 is SNEGSKA in the germline V gene (reference sequence).

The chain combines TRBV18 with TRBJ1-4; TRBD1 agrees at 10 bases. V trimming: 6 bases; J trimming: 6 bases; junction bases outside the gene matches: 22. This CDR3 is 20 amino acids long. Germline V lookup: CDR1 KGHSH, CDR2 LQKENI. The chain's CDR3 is CASSILVPGQGTIGDEKLFF. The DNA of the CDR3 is TGTGCCAGCTCGATCCTAGTTCCGGGACAGGGGACCATAGGGGATGAAAAACTGTTTTTT. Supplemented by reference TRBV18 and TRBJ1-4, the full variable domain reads NAGVMQNPRHLVRRRGQEARLRCSPMKGHSHVYWYRQLPEEGLKFMVYLQKENIIDESGMPKERFSAEFPKEGPSILRIQQVVRGDSAAYFCASSILVPGQGTIGDEKLFFGSGTQLSVL.

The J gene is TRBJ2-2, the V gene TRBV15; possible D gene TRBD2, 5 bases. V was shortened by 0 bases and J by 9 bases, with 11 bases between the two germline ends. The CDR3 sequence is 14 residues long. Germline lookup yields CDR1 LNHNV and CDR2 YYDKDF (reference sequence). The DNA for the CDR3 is TGTGCCACCAGCAGAGATGGCGGGCGCCGGGAGCTGTTTTTT. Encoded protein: CATSRDGGRRELFF.

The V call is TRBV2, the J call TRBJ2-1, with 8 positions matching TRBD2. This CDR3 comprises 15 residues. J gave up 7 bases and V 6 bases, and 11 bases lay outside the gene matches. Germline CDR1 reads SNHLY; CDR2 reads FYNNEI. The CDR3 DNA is TGTGCCAGCAGACCACTAGCGGCCCCGGGGAATGAGCAGTTCTTC. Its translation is CASRPLAAPGNEQFF.

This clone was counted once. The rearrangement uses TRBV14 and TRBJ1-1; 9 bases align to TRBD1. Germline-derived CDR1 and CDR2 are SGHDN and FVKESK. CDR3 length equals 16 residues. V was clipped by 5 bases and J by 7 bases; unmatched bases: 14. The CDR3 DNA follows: TGTGCCAGCAGCGCCATAAGGACAGGGGAATTGGATGAAGCTTTCTTT. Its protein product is CASSAIRTGELDEAFF. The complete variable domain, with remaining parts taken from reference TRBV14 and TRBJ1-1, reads EAGVTQFPSHSVIEKGQTVTLRCDPISGHDNLYWYRRVMGKEIKFLLHFVKESKQDESGMPNNRFLAERTGGTYSTLKVQPAELEDSGVYFCASSAIRTGELDEAFFGQGTRLTVV.

The CDR3 region has the DNA TGTGCCTGGAGTGCCCCCGGGACTCAGGGGGGTTACGAGCAGTACTTC. Translating gives CAWSAPGTQGGYEQYF. This rearrangement joins TRBV30 to TRBJ2-7; weak D call: TRBD1 (7 bases). Germline CDR1 GTSNPN, CDR2 SVGIG (reference sequence). This CDR3 spans 16 amino acids. Trimming cost V 1 base and J 4 bases, with 20 bases left between them.

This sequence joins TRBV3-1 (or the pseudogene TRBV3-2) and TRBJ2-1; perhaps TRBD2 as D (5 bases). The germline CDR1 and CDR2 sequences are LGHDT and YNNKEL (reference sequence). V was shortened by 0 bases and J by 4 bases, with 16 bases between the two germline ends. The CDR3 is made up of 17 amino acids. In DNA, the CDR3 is TGTGCCAGCAGCCAAGATCGGGATGCCTATTATTACAATGAGCAGTTCTTC. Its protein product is CASSQDRDAYYYNEQFF.

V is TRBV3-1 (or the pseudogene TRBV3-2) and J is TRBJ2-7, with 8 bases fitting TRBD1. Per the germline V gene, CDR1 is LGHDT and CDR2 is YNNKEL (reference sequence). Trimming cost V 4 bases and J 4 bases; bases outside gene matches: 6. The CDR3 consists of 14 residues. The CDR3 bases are TGTGCCAGCAGCCCGGGGACAGGCCCTTACGAGCAGTACTTC. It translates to CASSPGTGPYEQYF.

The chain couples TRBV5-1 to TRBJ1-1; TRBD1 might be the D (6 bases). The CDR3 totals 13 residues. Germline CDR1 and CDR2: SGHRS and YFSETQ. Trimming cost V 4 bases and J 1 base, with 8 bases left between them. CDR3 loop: CASSPQGNTEAFF. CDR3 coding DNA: TGCGCCAGCAGCCCACAGGGGAACACTGAAGCTTTCTTT. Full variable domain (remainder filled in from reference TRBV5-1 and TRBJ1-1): KAGVTQTPRYLIKTRGQQVTLSCSPISGHRSVSWYQQTPGQGLQFLFEYFSETQRNKGNFPGRFSGRQFSNSRSEMNVSTLELGDSALYLCASSPQGNTEAFFGQGTRLTVV.

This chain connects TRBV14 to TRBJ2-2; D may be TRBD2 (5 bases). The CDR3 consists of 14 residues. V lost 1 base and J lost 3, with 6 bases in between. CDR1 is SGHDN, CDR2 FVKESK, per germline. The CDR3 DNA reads TGTGCCAGCAGCCAAGCGGGGTACACCGGGGAGCTGTTTTTT. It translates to CASSQAGYTGELFF.

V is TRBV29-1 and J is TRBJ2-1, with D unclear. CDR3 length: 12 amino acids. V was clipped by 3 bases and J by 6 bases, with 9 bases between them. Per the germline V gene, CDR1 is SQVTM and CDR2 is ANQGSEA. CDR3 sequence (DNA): TGCAGCGTTGATTTACTCGCCAATGAGCAGTTCTTC. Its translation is CSVDLLANEQFF.

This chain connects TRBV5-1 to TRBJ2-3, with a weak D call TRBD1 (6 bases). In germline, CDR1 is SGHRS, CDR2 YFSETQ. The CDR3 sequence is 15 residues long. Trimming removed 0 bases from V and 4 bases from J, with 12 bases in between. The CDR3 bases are TGCGCCAGCAGCTTGGCAGGGGCGAGGGCAGATACGCAGTATTTT. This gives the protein CASSLAGARADTQYF. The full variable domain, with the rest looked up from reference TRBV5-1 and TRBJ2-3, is KAGVTQTPRYLIKTRGQQVTLSCSPISGHRSVSWYQQTPGQGLQFLFEYFSETQRNKGNFPGRFSGRQFSNSRSEMNVSTLELGDSALYLCASSLAGARADTQYFGPGTRLTVL.

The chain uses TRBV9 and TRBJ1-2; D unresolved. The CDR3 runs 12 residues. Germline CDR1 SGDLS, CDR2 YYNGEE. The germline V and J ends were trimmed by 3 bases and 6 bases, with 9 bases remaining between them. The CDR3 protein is CASSASGHGYTF. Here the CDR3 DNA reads TGTGCCAGCAGCGCCTCTGGCCATGGCTACACCTTC.

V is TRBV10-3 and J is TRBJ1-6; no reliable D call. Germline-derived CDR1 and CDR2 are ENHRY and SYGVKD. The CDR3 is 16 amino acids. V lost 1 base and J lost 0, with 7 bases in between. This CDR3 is CAISEFGSSYNSPLHF. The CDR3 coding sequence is TGTGCCATCAGTGAGTTCGGGAGCTCCTATAATTCACCCCTCCACTTT.

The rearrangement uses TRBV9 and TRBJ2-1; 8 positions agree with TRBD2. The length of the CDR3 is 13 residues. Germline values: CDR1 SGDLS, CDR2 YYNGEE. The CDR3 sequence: CEGGMAGGVEQFF. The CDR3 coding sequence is TGTGAGGGCGGAATGGCGGGAGGAGTTGAGCAGTTCTTC.

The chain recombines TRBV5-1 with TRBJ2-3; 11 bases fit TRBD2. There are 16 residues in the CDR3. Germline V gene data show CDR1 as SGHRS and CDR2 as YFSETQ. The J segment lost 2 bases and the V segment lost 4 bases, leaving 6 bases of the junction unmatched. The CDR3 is CASSRRLAGHTDTQYF. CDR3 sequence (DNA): TGCGCCAGCAGCCGTAGACTAGCGGGGCACACAGATACGCAGTATTTT.

The chain's CDR3 is CASRSDATNEKLFF. The CDR3 DNA reads TGCGCCAGCCGGTCTGATGCAACTAATGAAAAACTGTTTTTT. The rearrangement joins TRBV5-1 to TRBJ1-4, with unresolved D. The CDR3 spans 14 residues. V lost 7 bases to trimming and J lost 0 bases, with 10 bases between them. Germline V gives CDR1 SGHRS, CDR2 YFSETQ. The entire variable domain, with the rest obtained from reference TRBV5-1 and TRBJ1-4, is as follows: KAGVTQTPRYLIKTRGQQVTLSCSPISGHRSVSWYQQTPGQGLQFLFEYFSETQRNKGNFPGRFSGRQFSNSRSEMNVSTLELGDSALYLCASRSDATNEKLFFGSGTQLSVL.

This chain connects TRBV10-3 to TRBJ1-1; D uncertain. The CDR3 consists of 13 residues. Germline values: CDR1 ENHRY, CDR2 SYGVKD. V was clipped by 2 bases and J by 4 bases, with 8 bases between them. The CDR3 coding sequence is TGTGCCATCAGTGAGGAAGAGGGCACTGAAGCTTTCTTT. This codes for CAISEEEGTEAFF.

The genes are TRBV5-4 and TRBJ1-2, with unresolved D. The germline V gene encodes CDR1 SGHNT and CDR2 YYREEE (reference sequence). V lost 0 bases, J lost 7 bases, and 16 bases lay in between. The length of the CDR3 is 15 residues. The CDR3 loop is CASSLARQLGGGYTF. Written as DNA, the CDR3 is TGTGCCAGCAGCTTGGCCCGGCAGCTCGGAGGTGGCTACACCTTC.

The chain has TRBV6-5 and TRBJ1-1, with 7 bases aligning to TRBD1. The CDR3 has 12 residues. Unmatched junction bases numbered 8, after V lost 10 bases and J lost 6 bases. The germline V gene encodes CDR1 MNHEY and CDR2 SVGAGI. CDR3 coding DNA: TGTGCCACGTTTACAGGGGAAGCTGAAGCTTTCTTT. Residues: CATFTGEAEAFF.